This is a list of T cell receptor beta chains from one sample in a study of CD8+CD57+ T cells in acquired aplastic anemia. TCRdb fed the reads into MiXCR, producing one record per CDR3 protein. Of about 180,000 distinct CDR3 sequences listed, almost 50% are singletons. Material for sequencing was sorted CD4+, CD8+, or CD8+CD57+ T cells (not recorded which) from PBMCs. These TCRs come from a human donor with aplastic anemia. CDR3s include the opening cysteine and the closing phenylalanine or tryptophan. A D gene is named only where the DNA matches it firmly. The listing skips clone size in some rows; elsewhere it reads once, few, many or a size class.

d_gene: TRBD2
j_gene: TRBJ2-3
abundance: many
v_gene: TRBV6-5
CDR3nt: TGTGCCAGCGTCCAGCGGGGGGGGGGAGATACGCAGTATTTT
CDR3aa: CASVQRGGGDTQYF

d_gene: .
j_gene: TRBJ1-2
abundance: .
v_gene: TRBV19
CDR3nt: TGTGCCAGTATGAAGGGCTATGGCTACACCTTC
CDR3aa: CASMKGYGYTF

d_gene: TRBD2
j_gene: TRBJ2-1
abundance: many
v_gene: TRBV2
CDR3nt: TGTGCCAGCAGGACTAGCGGGGGGGCTTCTGAGCAGTTCTTC
CDR3aa: CASRTSGGASEQFF

d_gene: .
j_gene: TRBJ2-1
abundance: .
v_gene: TRBV6-5
CDR3nt: TGTGCCAGCAGTTACTCCGGGGGATCGAGTGATGAGCAGTTCTTC
CDR3aa: CASSYSGGSSDEQFF

d_gene: .
j_gene: TRBJ2-5
abundance: many
v_gene: TRBV11-2
CDR3nt: TGTGCCAGCAGCTTAGGTCAGGACTCAAACCAAGAGACCCAGTACTTC
CDR3aa: CASSLGQDSNQETQYF

d_gene: .
j_gene: TRBJ2-5
abundance: .
v_gene: TRBV29-1
CDR3nt: TGCAGCGTACTCAGGGTTGCGAGGGAGACCCAGTACTTC
CDR3aa: CSVLRVARETQYF

d_gene: .
j_gene: TRBJ1-6
abundance: few
v_gene: TRBV24-1
CDR3nt: TGTGCCACAAACCCAATGAGAGGGGGACCCCTCCACTTT
CDR3aa: CATNPMRGGPLHF

d_gene: TRBD2
j_gene: TRBJ2-1
abundance: .
v_gene: TRBV19
CDR3nt: TGTGCCAGTAGTAACCCGGGACTAGCGGTCCATGAGCAGTTCTTC
CDR3aa: CASSNPGLAVHEQFF

d_gene: .
j_gene: TRBJ1-1
abundance: .
v_gene: TRBV7-6
CDR3nt: TGTGCCAGCAGCCGCAACCTAAACACTGAAGCTTTCTTT
CDR3aa: CASSRNLNTEAFF

d_gene: TRBD1
j_gene: TRBJ2-3
abundance: .
v_gene: TRBV10-3
CDR3nt: TGTGCCATCAGTAAGAGGTCCGAAACAGGGGGCCCAGATACGCAGTATTTT
CDR3aa: CAISKRSETGGPDTQYF

d_gene: .
j_gene: TRBJ1-4
abundance: many
v_gene: TRBV7-8
CDR3nt: TGTGCCAGCAGCTTAGCGGGCGGGGAAGTCTCGTTTTTT
CDR3aa: CASSLAGGEVSFF

d_gene: TRBD1
j_gene: TRBJ2-6
abundance: .
v_gene: TRBV4-2
CDR3nt: TGTGCCAGCAGCCCCGAGGGGGCAGCCATCTCTGGGGCCAACGTCCTGACTTTC
CDR3aa: CASSPEGAAISGANVLTF

d_gene: TRBD1
j_gene: TRBJ1-6
abundance: once
v_gene: TRBV20-1
CDR3nt: TGCAGTGCTAGATTAACGGGACAGGGGAATTCACCCCTCCACTTT
CDR3aa: CSARLTGQGNSPLHF

d_gene: .
j_gene: TRBJ2-5
abundance: few
v_gene: TRBV24-1
CDR3nt: TGTGCCACCAGGGGGCCATCGGAGACCCAGTACTTC
CDR3aa: CATRGPSETQYF

d_gene: TRBD2
j_gene: TRBJ2-1
abundance: many
v_gene: TRBV7-2
CDR3nt: TGTGCCAGCAGCCCAGGGGCTCTAGCGGGTAAGGTTGAGCAGTTCTTC
CDR3aa: CASSPGALAGKVEQFF

d_gene: TRBD1
j_gene: TRBJ1-1
abundance: .
v_gene: TRBV5-1
CDR3nt: TGCGCCAGCAGCTTACAGGGGAACGGAAACACTGAAGCTTTCTTT
CDR3aa: CASSLQGNGNTEAFF

d_gene: .
j_gene: TRBJ2-7
abundance: .
v_gene: TRBV20-1
CDR3nt: TGCAGTCCTAACCCCGCAGGGTTGCACGAGCAGTACTTT
CDR3aa: CSPNPAGLHEQYF

d_gene: TRBD1
j_gene: TRBJ1-4
abundance: many
v_gene: TRBV24-1
CDR3nt: TGTGCCACCAGTTATCCCCACATGACAGGGCCAAATGAAAAACTGTTTTTT
CDR3aa: CATSYPHMTGPNEKLFF

d_gene: TRBD1
j_gene: TRBJ2-7
abundance: .
v_gene: TRBV2
CDR3nt: TGTGCCAGCATAAGAGACAGGGCATCTGACTCCTACGAGCAGTACTTC
CDR3aa: CASIRDRASDSYEQYF